This T cell receptor beta chain was captured by sequencing in a study of PD-L1 blockade in urothelial cancer. TCRdb keeps only in-frame clones here, not all; method: immunoSEQ multiplex PCR. The data hold about 110,000 clones, with over 75% observed a single time. The sample consisted of PBMCs, taken around atezolizumab (anti-PD-L1) treatment. The TCR comes from a man aged 50 to 60 with urothelial cancer.

The CDR3 DNA reads as TGCGCCAGCTCCGAGGGTGTTTTAGGCTATGGCTACACCTTC. It yields the protein CASSEGVLGYGYTF. This chain joins TRBV5-1 and TRBJ1-2; D gene ambiguous. Trimming removed 7 bases from V and 4 bases from J, with 17 bases in between. The CDR3 consists of 14 residues. Germline CDR1 is SGHRS and CDR2 is YFSETQ.